One sample yielded the 28 T cell receptor beta chains listed below, sequenced in a study of T cells after yellow fever vaccination. Via MiXCR, TCRdb re-called the 5' RACE reads, giving one row per CDR3 protein. The table lists some 220,000 distinct CDR3 sequences, approximately 3% of them singletons. The sequencing used CD4+ T cells sorted from PBMCs, collected 10 days after the yellow fever booster vaccination. The receptors come from a man between 18 and 35 years old who received the YFV17D yellow fever vaccine.

This clonotype was counted at least ten times. The chain recombines TRBV6-2 or TRBV6-3 with TRBJ2-3, with D tentatively TRBD1 or TRBD2 (5 bases each). V was shortened by 6 bases and J by 4 bases, with 20 bases between the two germline ends. Germline V gene sequence: CDR1 MNHEY, CDR2 SVGEGT. The CDR3 is 16 residues long. In nucleotides, the CDR3 is TGTGCCAGCAGGAGAATAGCGAGGGGTATATCAGATACGCAGTATTTT. Its protein product is CASRRIARGISDTQYF.

This clonotype has a count of ten or more. The chain carries TRBV7-2 and TRBJ2-1, with a possible D match to TRBD1 (7 bases). Germline-derived CDR1 and CDR2 are SGHTA and FQGNSA. CDR3 length: 16 residues. Trimming took 4 bases from V and 5 from J, leaving 18 bases between them. The CDR3 nucleotides are TGTGCCAGCAGCTCCAGTACGCGGGGACAGCACAATGAGCAGTTCTTC. Translated: CASSSSTRGQHNEQFF. The whole variable domain, remainder taken from reference TRBV7-2 and TRBJ2-1, is GAGVSQSPSNKVTEKGKDVELRCDPISGHTALYWYRQSLGQGLEFLIYFQGNSAPDKSGLPSDRFSAERTGGSVSTLTIQRTQQEDSAVYLCASSSSTRGQHNEQFFGPGTRLTVL.

This clonotype has only a few counts. This chain connects TRBV11-2 to TRBJ2-7, with D maybe TRBD2 (6 bases). The germline V and J ends were trimmed by 7 bases and 1 base, with 11 bases remaining between them. The CDR3 extends over 13 amino acids. Germline lookup yields CDR1 SGHAT and CDR2 FQNNGV. CDR3 DNA: TGTGCCAGCACGGGACTGAATTCCTACGAGCAGTACTTC. Its translation is CASTGLNSYEQYF.

This clonotype appeared many times. The chain joins TRBV6-2 or TRBV6-3 to TRBJ1-2; 8 bases match TRBD1. Germline V lookup: CDR1 MNHEY, CDR2 SVGEGT. V was pared by 6 bases and J by 9 bases, with 3 bases of the junction left unmatched. The CDR3 has 11 amino acids. The CDR3, as DNA: TGTGCCAGCAGGGACAGGGTGAGCTACACCTTC. Its protein is CASRDRVSYTF.

This clonotype was recorded many times. V gene TRBV9 combines with J gene TRBJ2-7, with D possibly TRBD1 on 6 matching bases. The CDR3 contains 16 residues. V lost 2 bases to trimming and J lost 0 bases, with 15 bases between them. CDR1 is SGDLS and CDR2 is YYNGEE in the germline V gene. The CDR3 DNA is TGTGCCAGCAGCGTTGGGTCAGGGGCCCTCTCCTACGAGCAGTACTTC. Protein: CASSVGSGALSYEQYF.

This clonotype was counted ten times or more. This chain links TRBV5-6 with TRBJ2-5; D may be TRBD2 (5 bases). With 4 bases removed from V and 5 bases from J, the gap between germline ends came to 12 bases. CDR1 is SGHDT and CDR2 is YYEEEE in the germline V gene. This CDR3 spans 13 amino acids. The CDR3, as DNA: TGTGCCAGCAGCGGTAAAAGGAGGGAGACCCAGTACTTC. Protein sequence: CASSGKRRETQYF.

The gene calls are TRBV11-3 and TRBJ2-2; no reliable D call. The CDR3 loop spans 12 amino acids. With 5 bases removed from V and 6 bases from J, the gap between germline ends came to 7 bases. Germline loops: CDR1 SGHNT, CDR2 YENEEA. In DNA, the CDR3 is TGTGCCAGCAGCCCCGCCCCCGGGGAGCTGTTTTTT. Translation: CASSPAPGELFF. Supplemented by reference TRBV11-3 and TRBJ2-2, the full variable domain reads EAGVVQSPRYKIIEKKQPVAFWCNPISGHNTLYWYLQNLGQGPELLIRYENEEAVDDSQLPKDRFSAERLKGVDSTLKIQPAELGDSAVYLCASSPAPGELFFGEGSRLTVL.

This clonotype was counted a few times. The gene calls are TRBV5-1 and TRBJ1-1, with unresolved D. This CDR3 is built from 15 residues. Trimming removed 2 bases at V and 0 bases at J, with 11 bases between. Germline V lookup: CDR1 SGHRS, CDR2 YFSETQ. The DNA of the CDR3 is TGCGCCAGCAGCTTTCTATCTCCTATGAACACTGAAGCTTTCTTT. Protein sequence: CASSFLSPMNTEAFF.

The table lists this clonotype with many counts. The chain carries TRBV7-2 and TRBJ2-3, with D tentatively TRBD1 (5 bases). CDR3 length: 14 residues. Germline V lookup: CDR1 SGHTA, CDR2 FQGNSA. V lost 6 bases to trimming and J lost 5 bases, with 15 bases between them. The CDR3 DNA is TGTGCCAGCAGACCCCCAGGGAAAGTAGATACGCAGTATTTT. It is translated as CASRPPGKVDTQYF.

This clonotype turned up a few times. The chain couples TRBV7-2 to TRBJ2-5; D is perhaps TRBD2 (6 bases). The germline V gene has CDR1 SGHTA and CDR2 FQGNSA. The CDR3 loop spans 13 amino acids. The V and J ends lost 5 bases and 6 bases respectively, with 13 bases between them. The CDR3 DNA is TGTGCCAGCAGCACCGGTGCGGGAAAGACCCAGTACTTC. This encodes CASSTGAGKTQYF.

The CDR3 DNA sequence: TGTGCCAGCAGTTCTGACAGGGTCTACGAGCAGTACTTC. Translated, it gives CASSSDRVYEQYF. The V call is TRBV2, the J call TRBJ2-7; 7 bases line up with TRBD1. The CDR3 length is 13 residues. Losses at the gene ends were 5 bases for V and 3 bases for J; bases not matched to a gene: 4. Germline V gene lookup returns CDR1 SNHLY and CDR2 FYNNEI.

This clonotype was picked up many times. The rearrangement joins TRBV5-1 to TRBJ1-4, with 7 bases lining up with TRBD1. Trimming removed 4 bases from V and 8 bases from J; junction bases left unmatched: 5. The CDR3 is 13 amino acids. Germline V gene data show CDR1 as SGHRS and CDR2 as YFSETQ. CDR3 amino acids: CASSRTGSEKLFF. The CDR3 coding sequence is TGCGCCAGCAGCCGGACAGGATCCGAAAAACTGTTTTTT. The full variable domain, in which reference TRBV5-1 and TRBJ1-4 provide the parts outside the CDR3, is KAGVTQTPRYLIKTRGQQVTLSCSPISGHRSVSWYQQTPGQGLQFLFEYFSETQRNKGNFPGRFSGRQFSNSRSEMNVSTLELGDSALYLCASSRTGSEKLFFGSGTQLSVL.

The rearrangement links TRBV2 to TRBJ2-3; TRBD1 matches at 12 bases. V shed 8 bases and J 5 bases; nucleotides not matched to a gene: 5. Germline CDR1 SNHLY, CDR2 FYNNEI. The CDR3 contains 14 residues. This chain's CDR3 is CASLGQGAGDTQYF. Here the CDR3 DNA reads TGTGCCAGCTTGGGACAGGGGGCTGGAGATACGCAGTATTTT.

This clonotype has ten or more counts. V usage is TRBV4-3 and J usage is TRBJ1-6, with D hard to call. From germline, CDR1 is LGHNA and CDR2 YSLEER. The V gene lost 1 base and the J gene lost 0 bases, with 7 bases spanning the gap. This CDR3 region has 16 residues. In DNA, the CDR3 is TGCGCCAGCAGCCAAGCCCTAAGCTCCTATAATTCACCCCTCCACTTT. Protein: CASSQALSSYNSPLHF.

This clonotype was seen repeatedly, ten times or more. The chain employs TRBV4-2 and TRBJ2-7; tentatively, D is TRBD1 (6 bases). Between the trimmed V and J ends, which lost 1 base and 0 bases, there was a span of 13 bases. The germline gives CDR1 LGHNA, CDR2 YNFKEQ. The CDR3 spans 16 residues. Written as DNA, the CDR3 is TGTGCCAGCAGCCAAGCGGCGAGGGGGAGCTCCTACGAGCAGTACTTC. Translated: CASSQAARGSSYEQYF.

This clonotype was recorded a few times. The genes are TRBV3-1 and TRBJ2-7; D unclear. The CDR3 consists of 12 residues. CDR1 LGHDT and CDR2 YNNKEL come from the germline V gene (reference sequence). The V and J ends lost 1 base and 5 bases respectively, with 6 bases between them. The CDR3 DNA follows: TGTGCCAGCAGCCAAGCCGGAAACGAGCAGTACTTC. It translates to CASSQAGNEQYF.

Ten or more counts support this clonotype. The chain employs TRBV4-3 and TRBJ2-3; TRBD2 agrees at 8 bases. Germline values: CDR1 LGHNA, CDR2 YSLEER. This CDR3 has 13 residues. V gave up 6 bases and J gave up 5 bases; unmatched junction bases: 4. The CDR3 coding sequence is TGCGCCAGCAGGAACCTAGCGGGAGATACGCAGTATTTT. Protein sequence: CASRNLAGDTQYF.

This clonotype came up a few times. The chain recombines TRBV7-9 with TRBJ1-2; D not resolved. Trimming took 3 bases from V and 8 from J, leaving 19 bases between them. Germline lookup yields CDR1 SEHNR and CDR2 FQNEAQ (reference sequence). The CDR3 consists of 15 residues. CDR3 sequence (DNA): TGTGCCAGCAGCTTCCTAGTTAGTGTTCCCTTGGGCTACACCTTC. Translating gives CASSFLVSVPLGYTF. The complete variable domain, with remaining parts taken from reference TRBV7-9 and TRBJ1-2, reads DTGVSQNPRHKITKRGQNVTFRCDPISEHNRLYWYRQTLGQGPEFLTYFQNEAQLEKSRLLSDRFSAERPKGSFSTLEIQRTEQGDSAMYLCASSFLVSVPLGYTFGSGTRLTVV.

This chain uses TRBV10-2 with TRBJ2-1; tentatively, D is TRBD2 (6 bases). Deletions cut 0 bases from V and 11 bases from J, with 17 bases between. The CDR3 runs 15 residues. Looked up from germline, CDR1 is WSHSY and CDR2 is SAAADI. The CDR3 DNA is TGCGCCAGCAGTGAGTCGTCGGGGGTGGGGTATCAGCAGTTCTTC. Translation gives CASSESSGVGYQQFF.

This clonotype was seen a handful of times. This rearrangement joins TRBV15 to TRBJ2-2, with 7 bases lining up with TRBD2. The CDR3 covers 16 residues. V gave up 6 bases and J gave up 5 bases; unmatched junction bases: 12. Germline CDR1 is LNHNV and CDR2 is YYDKDF (reference sequence). This CDR3 is CATRGGGAVYTGELFF. In DNA, the CDR3 is TGTGCCACCAGAGGCGGGGGAGCGGTGTATACCGGGGAGCTGTTTTTT. The whole variable domain, filled in from reference TRBV15 and TRBJ2-2, reads DAMVIQNPRYQVTQFGKPVTLSCSQTLNHNVMYWYQQKSSQAPKLLFHYYDKDFNNEADTPDNFQSRRPNTSFCFLDIRSPGLGDTAMYLCATRGGGAVYTGELFFGEGSRLTVL.

In DNA, the CDR3 is TGCAGTGCAACGACTAGCGGGGGGCAAGGAGATACGCAGTATTTT. This codes for CSATTSGGQGDTQYF. The chain is built from TRBV20-1 and TRBJ2-3; 13 nucleotides align to TRBD2. CDR1 is DFQATT and CDR2 is SNEGSKA in the germline V gene (reference sequence). The V segment lost 6 bases and the J segment 5 bases; nucleotides outside the gene matches: 8. This CDR3 is built from 15 residues.

In this sample, this clonotype turned up many times. A much larger clone is a single base away; this may be a read error. The chain joins TRBV7-9 to TRBJ1-5; D is undetermined. V was shortened by 1 base and J by 5 bases, with 6 bases between the two germline ends. The CDR3 has 13 residues. The germline V gene encodes CDR1 SEHNR and CDR2 FQNEAQ (reference sequence). CDR3 DNA sequence: TGTGCCAGCAGCTTAGATTTGGATCAGCCCCAGCATTTT. It translates to CASSLDLDQPQHF.

In this sample, this clonotype turned up many times. The DNA for the CDR3 is TGTGCCACCTACGATTTCGGCAGGAGCTATGGCTACACCTTC. Its translation: CATYDFGRSYGYTF. The chain combines TRBV28 with TRBJ1-2, with D unclear. Trimming left V 10 bases short and J 4 bases short, with 19 bases between. CDR1 is MDHEN, CDR2 SYDVKM, per germline. This CDR3 has 14 amino acids.

This clonotype was observed many times. The chain combines TRBV7-2 with TRBJ1-1; D perhaps matches TRBD1 (6 bases). Germline loops: CDR1 SGHTA, CDR2 FQGNSA. CDR3 length: 17 amino acids. V lost 1 base, J lost 4 bases, and 19 bases lay in between. In DNA, the CDR3 is TGTGCCAGCAGCTTAGTCTCCGGGGGGCAGGGTGGCACTGAAGCTTTCTTT. Translating gives CASSLVSGGQGGTEAFF.

This clonotype occurred many times. The chain joins TRBV3-1 to TRBJ1-6; D remains unclear. V gave up 4 bases and J gave up 5 bases, with 6 bases separating them. This CDR3 spans 13 amino acids. CDR1 and CDR2 from the germline V gene are LGHDT and YNNKEL (reference sequence). This chain's CDR3 is CASSLTDNSPLHF. In nucleotides, the CDR3 is TGTGCCAGCAGCCTTACTGATAATTCACCCCTCCACTTT.

This clonotype was observed once. A much larger clone lies one base from this, so it may be a read error. The chain links TRBV20-1 to TRBJ1-1, with 8 bases aligning to TRBD1. The CDR3 runs to 13 residues. CDR1 is DFQATT and CDR2 is SNEGSKA in the germline V gene (reference sequence). The CDR3 sequence: CSATQGAETDAFF. CDR3 nucleotides: TGCAGTGCTACCCAGGGGGCAGAAACTGACGCTTTCTTT.

This clonotype appeared a few times. The chain carries TRBV14 and TRBJ1-4, with 9 bases lining up with TRBD1. In germline, CDR1 is SGHDN, CDR2 FVKESK. The CDR3 runs to 19 residues. V gave up 1 base and J gave up 9 bases; unmatched junction bases: 18. DNA of the CDR3: TGTGCCAGCAGCCAAGGATTACTAAAAGGGAGGACAGGGGCGAAAAAACTGTTTTTT. Amino acid sequence: CASSQGLLKGRTGAKKLFF.

V and J are TRBV14 and TRBJ1-6; D gene unclear. The CDR3 has 17 residues. Trimming left V 0 bases short and J 0 bases short, with 9 bases between. Per germline, CDR1 SGHDN and CDR2 FVKESK. This CDR3 reads CASSQDYRSSYNSPLHF. DNA of the CDR3: TGTGCCAGCAGCCAAGACTACCGGAGCTCCTATAATTCACCCCTCCACTTT. Full variable domain (missing parts from reference TRBV14 and TRBJ1-6): EAGVTQFPSHSVIEKGQTVTLRCDPISGHDNLYWYRRVMGKEIKFLLHFVKESKQDESGMPNNRFLAERTGGTYSTLKVQPAELEDSGVYFCASSQDYRSSYNSPLHFGNGTRLTVT.